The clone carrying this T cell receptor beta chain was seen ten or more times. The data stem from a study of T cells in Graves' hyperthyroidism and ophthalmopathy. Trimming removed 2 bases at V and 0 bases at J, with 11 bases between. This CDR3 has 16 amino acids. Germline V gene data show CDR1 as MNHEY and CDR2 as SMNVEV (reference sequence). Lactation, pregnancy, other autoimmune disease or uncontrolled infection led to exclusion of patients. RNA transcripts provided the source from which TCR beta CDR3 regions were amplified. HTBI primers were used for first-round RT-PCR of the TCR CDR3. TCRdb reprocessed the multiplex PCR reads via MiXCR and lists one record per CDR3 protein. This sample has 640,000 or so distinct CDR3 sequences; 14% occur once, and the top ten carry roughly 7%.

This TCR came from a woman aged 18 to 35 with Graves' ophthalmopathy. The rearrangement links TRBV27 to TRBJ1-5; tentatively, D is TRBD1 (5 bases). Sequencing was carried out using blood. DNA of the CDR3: TGTGCCAGCAGTTTACGGGCAGGGAGTAGCAATCAGCCCCAGCATTTT. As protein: CASSLRAGSSNQPQHF.